The 18 T cell receptor beta chains given below trace back to one sample, sequenced in a study of PD-L1 blockade in urothelial cancer (dated by TCRdb to the late 2010s). The time point label corresponds to: peripheral blood 6 weeks after treatment start. Library method: the immunoSEQ multiplex PCR assay. TCRdb holds this immuneACCESS table with in-frame rearrangements only. Some clones are missing; in checked studies, unresolved V genes explain under half, and the rest has no known cause. The sample table holds 29,000 or so clones, of which approximately 81% were seen once. Of the sample, 2.5% to 3% is held by the ten largest clones. Here the sequenced sample was PBMCs, taken around atezolizumab (anti-PD-L1) treatment. All receptors come from a man between 65 and 80 years old with urothelial cancer.

The chain uses TRBV9 and TRBJ2-2, with a weak D call TRBD2 (6 bases). CDR1 is SGDLS, CDR2 YYNGEE, per germline. This CDR3 comprises 15 residues. Trimming pared 0 bases from V and 6 bases from J, leaving 12 bases between. The CDR3 DNA reads as TGTGCCAGCAGCGTAGTAGGAGGGGAGGCCGGGGAGCTGTTTTTT. Translated: CASSVVGGEAGELFF. The full variable domain, with the rest looked up from reference TRBV9 and TRBJ2-2, is DSGVTQTPKHLITATGQRVTLRCSPRSGDLSVYWYQQSLDQGLQFLIQYYNGEERAKGNILERFSAQQFPDLHSELNLSSLELGDSALYFCASSVVGGEAGELFFGEGSRLTVL.

This sequence joins TRBV7-3 and TRBJ1-2, with TRBD1 identical over 10 bases. The CDR3 spans 16 residues. Germline-derived CDR1 and CDR2 are SGHTA and FQGTGA. V trimming: 5 bases; J trimming: 6 bases; junction bases outside the gene matches: 12. The CDR3 here is CASSPVPGQGTHGYTF. The CDR3 bases are TGTGCCAGCAGCCCCGTCCCGGGACAGGGGACCCATGGCTACACCTTC.

The chain recombines TRBV7-2 with TRBJ1-4; 7 nucleotides align to TRBD1. The V gene's germline CDR1 is SGHTA and CDR2 FQGNSA. Trimming removed 5 bases from V and 4 bases from J; junction bases left unmatched: 16. This CDR3 region has 18 residues. The CDR3 sequence is CASSKEGKDRRINEKLFF. In DNA form, the CDR3 reads TGTGCCAGCAGCAAAGAAGGGAAGGACAGGCGAATTAATGAAAAACTGTTTTTT.

The chain couples TRBV7-2 to TRBJ1-1, with a tentative D call TRBD1 (5 bases). V was shortened by 0 bases and J by 5 bases, with 13 bases between the two germline ends. Germline lookup yields CDR1 SGHTA and CDR2 FQGNSA. The CDR3 is 15 residues long. CDR3 sequence: CASSLASRAGTEAFF. The CDR3 DNA reads as TGTGCCAGCAGCTTAGCGTCCAGGGCGGGGACTGAAGCTTTCTTT.

The V call is TRBV5-1, the J call TRBJ2-1, with D tentatively TRBD2 (5 bases). The CDR3 spans 13 residues. Trimming cost V 0 bases and J 12 bases, with 13 bases left between them. The germline gives CDR1 SGHRS, CDR2 YFSETQ. CDR3 coding DNA: TGCGCCAGCAGCTTGGAGTACGGCGGGCCGCAGTTCTTC. Its translation: CASSLEYGGPQFF.

This sequence joins TRBV6-1 and TRBJ1-2; weak D call: TRBD1 (5 bases). Trimming shortened V by 3 bases and J by 8 bases, and 10 bases separated the two germline ends. The CDR3 has 12 residues. Germline loops: CDR1 MNHNS, CDR2 SASEGT. CDR3 in amino acids: CASSEATVGYTF. In DNA, the CDR3 is TGTGCCAGCAGTGAGGCGACAGTAGGCTACACCTTC.

This clone was found once. The chain employs TRBV19 and TRBJ1-2, with no clear D. Germline V gives CDR1 LNHDA, CDR2 SQIVND (reference sequence). The V and J ends lost 4 bases and 1 base respectively, with 13 bases between them. The CDR3 consists of 15 residues. The CDR3 region is CASSNGVGNNYGYTF. In nucleotides, the CDR3 is TGTGCCAGTAGTAACGGGGTCGGTAATAACTATGGCTACACCTTC. Full variable domain (remainder filled in from reference TRBV19 and TRBJ1-2): DGGITQSPKYLFRKEGQNVTLSCEQNLNHDAMYWYRQDPGQGLRLIYYSQIVNDFQKGDIAEGYSVSREKKESFPLTVTSAQKNPTAFYLCASSNGVGNNYGYTFGSGTRLTVV.

V gene TRBV30 combines with J gene TRBJ1-2; 10 bases are shared with TRBD1. With V trimmed by 1 base and J by 4 bases, 3 bases remained unmatched. Looked up from germline, CDR1 is GTSNPN and CDR2 is SVGIG (reference sequence). This CDR3 contains 14 residues. The CDR3 bases are TGTGCCTGGAGTGGGGACAGGGGAACCTATGGCTACACCTTC. This gives the protein CAWSGDRGTYGYTF.

This chain joins TRBV7-2 and TRBJ2-4, with a weak D call TRBD1 (5 bases). The CDR3 loop spans 11 amino acids. V lost 7 bases and J lost 8, with 9 bases in between. Germline CDR1 SGHTA, CDR2 FQGNSA. CDR3 residues: CASTQGDIQYF. The CDR3 DNA follows: TGTGCCAGCACCCAAGGGGACATTCAGTACTTC.

This chain uses TRBV7-8 with TRBJ2-2, with D maybe TRBD1 (6 bases). Per the germline V gene, CDR1 is SGHVS and CDR2 is FQNEAQ. Trimming cost V 6 bases and J 3 bases, with 11 bases left between them. This CDR3 contains 14 residues. CDR3 sequence (DNA): TGTGCCAGCAGGAGAGCAGGGGACACCGGGGAGCTGTTTTTT. Residues: CASRRAGDTGELFF.

This rearrangement joins TRBV28 to TRBJ2-1, with D unclear. Germline lookup yields CDR1 MDHEN and CDR2 SYDVKM. The CDR3 contains 13 residues. The V end was cut by 1 base, the J end by 11 bases, with 12 bases between. The DNA of the CDR3 is TGTGCCAGCAGTTTATTGGATCCAGCGCAGCAGTTCTTC. This sequence encodes CASSLLDPAQQFF.

V is TRBV14 and J is TRBJ2-1, with a possible D match to TRBD1 (6 bases). This CDR3 comprises 14 residues. V was cut by 0 bases and J by 7 bases, with 10 bases left in between. CDR1 and CDR2 from the germline V gene are SGHDN and FVKESK. The CDR3 DNA follows: TGTGCCAGCAGCCAAGATACAGGGCGTAATGAGCAGTTCTTC. It codes for CASSQDTGRNEQFF.

This clone was seen a single time. The V gene is TRBV5-1, the J gene TRBJ2-5; D gene ambiguous. With 1 base removed from V and 5 bases from J, the gap between germline ends came to 12 bases. Germline CDR1 SGHRS, CDR2 YFSETQ. This CDR3 has 14 residues. The DNA of the CDR3 is TGCGCCAGCAGCTTGTTTGGAGCGCGGGAGACCCAGTACTTC. Protein sequence: CASSLFGARETQYF.

The rearrangement joins TRBV5-1 to TRBJ1-2; the match to TRBD1 covers 9 bases. The CDR3 totals 15 residues. The germline gives CDR1 SGHRS, CDR2 YFSETQ. The junction had 13 bases not matched to a gene; V was cut back by 5 bases and J by 8 bases. The CDR3 protein is CASRMVLQGAGGYTF. The CDR3 DNA follows: TGCGCCAGCAGGATGGTGCTACAGGGGGCTGGAGGCTACACCTTC.

The chain is built from TRBV6-1 and TRBJ1-2; 8 bases are shared with TRBD1. Germline assignment: CDR1 MNHNS and CDR2 SASEGT. Losses at the gene ends were 5 bases for V and 4 bases for J; bases not matched to a gene: 3. CDR3 length equals 13 residues. The CDR3 is CASSPTGAYGYTF. DNA for the CDR3: TGTGCCAGCAGTCCGACAGGGGCCTATGGCTACACCTTC.

This chain links TRBV5-8 with TRBJ2-1; 11 positions match TRBD2. Germline assignment: CDR1 SGHTS and CDR2 YDEGEE. The ends lost 4 bases at V and 2 bases at J; junction bases unmatched: 5. The CDR3 loop spans 16 amino acids. For the CDR3, the DNA is TGTGCCAGCAGCCCGGGGACTAGCGGACCCTACAATGAGCAGTTCTTC. This gives the protein CASSPGTSGPYNEQFF. Supplemented by reference TRBV5-8 and TRBJ2-1, the full variable domain reads EAGVTQSPTHLIKTRGQQATLRCSPISGHTSVYWYQQALGLGLQFLLWYDEGEERNRGNFPPRFSGRQFPNYSSELNVNALELEDSALYLCASSPGTSGPYNEQFFGPGTRLTVL.

This chain links TRBV7-3 with TRBJ2-1, with 7 bases identical to TRBD1. V lost 6 bases to trimming and J lost 5 bases; unmatched junction nucleotides: 4. The CDR3 spans 13 residues. The germline V gene encodes CDR1 SGHTA and CDR2 FQGTGA. CDR3 nucleotide sequence: TGTGCCAGCAGTTGGGACAGCCACAATGAGCAGTTCTTC. Translated: CASSWDSHNEQFF.

A single count supports this clone. The rearrangement uses TRBV29-1 and TRBJ1-1; 7 bases fit TRBD1. The CDR3 runs to 13 residues. The V segment lost 7 bases and the J segment 1 base; nucleotides outside the gene matches: 6. Germline V CDR1 and CDR2: SQVTM, ANQGSEA. CDR3 protein: CSARQGSNTEAFF. CDR3 DNA sequence: TGCAGCGCGAGACAGGGTTCGAACACTGAAGCTTTCTTT.